The present T cell receptor beta chain was sequenced within a study of cytomegalovirus exposure and HLA in healthy donors. Findings of the study overall: Subsequent analysis revealed that first-cohort TCR clusters tended to co-occur in the 130 or so validation repertoires.

Concerning this clone: As yet, its antigen is unknown.

The donors belonged to the approximately 110-subject validation cohort, separate from the approximately 700-subject first cohort. V gave up 8 bases and J gave up 5 bases, with 18 bases separating them. This CDR3 spans 14 amino acids. Germline values: CDR1 LNHNV, CDR2 YYDKDF (reference sequence). The protocol was immunoSEQ multiplex PCR, while the TCRdb copy is restricted to in-frame clones and leaves out a portion. The sample lists approximately 99,000 clones; approximately 94% were seen once. Sequences were obtained from PBMCs. This clonotype originated in a woman between 18 and 30 years old in good health and CMV-seronegative. The chain carries TRBV15 and TRBJ2-5, with D tentatively TRBD1 (7 bases). The DNA of the CDR3 is TGTGCCACCGCAGGGGGAGGCCCTAGGGAGACCCAGTACTTC. Protein sequence: CATAGGGPRETQYF.